The 19 T cell receptor beta chains listed next were all sequenced from one sample in a study of monozygotic twins with inflammatory bowel disease. TCRdb re-called the 5' RACE reads, yielding one record per CDR3 amino acid sequence without DNA. This listing includes about 210,000 distinct CDR3 sequences. Sample: blood. The receptors originated from a human donor with ulcerative colitis or Crohn's disease, or a healthy co-twin of an affected twin (not recorded which).

The chain joins TRBV20-1 to TRBJ2-7; TCRdb indicates TRBD2, and absent DNA this call remains unverified. Germline assignment: CDR1 DFQATT and CDR2 SNEGSKA (reference sequence). This CDR3 is 14 amino acids long. The CDR3 reads CSALRSSGDYEQYF.

The rearrangement links TRBV7-2 to TRBJ2-5; without DNA, the TCRdb call of TRBD1 cannot be checked. Germline loops: CDR1 SGHTA, CDR2 FQGNSA. The CDR3 is 15 amino acids. This chain's CDR3 is CASSLYRDRQETQYF.

The gene calls are TRBV6-1 and TRBJ1-1. CDR1 and CDR2 from the germline V gene are MNHNS and SASEGT. There are 13 residues in the CDR3. CDR3 region: CAARLGRNTEAFF.

This sequence joins TRBV5-6 and TRBJ1-2; as DNA is missing, the TRBD1 call by TCRdb cannot be tested. The CDR3 contains 12 residues. Germline CDR1 and CDR2: SGHDT and YYEEEE. CDR3 sequence: CASSFGQGPYTF.

This chain uses TRBV19 with TRBJ2-1; lacking DNA, the TRBD2 call made by TCRdb goes unchecked. The CDR3 sequence is 13 residues long. The germline CDR1 and CDR2 sequences are LNHDA and SQIVND (reference sequence). The CDR3 is CASSGNLAGEQFF.

V is TRBV24-1 and J is TRBJ2-1. The CDR3 totals 16 residues. The germline gives CDR1 KGHDR, CDR2 SFDVKD. CDR3 region: CATSDLEWATHNEQFF.

The CDR3 sequence: CASSLGGRGKDQPQHF. The chain recombines TRBV11-2 with TRBJ1-5. CDR1 and CDR2 from the germline V gene are SGHAT and FQNNGV. CDR3 length: 16 residues.

The chain employs TRBV5-1 and TRBJ2-1. The CDR3 is 13 amino acids. Germline loops: CDR1 SGHRS, CDR2 YFSETQ. This chain's CDR3 is CASSFGTYNEQFF.

The V call is TRBV6-1, the J call TRBJ1-1; TCRdb gives TRBD1 as the D gene, but with no DNA this cannot be confirmed. This CDR3 contains 15 residues. Germline CDR1 and CDR2: MNHNS and SASEGT. CDR3 amino acids: CASRPDLTGGTEAFF.

V gene TRBV7-2 combines with J gene TRBJ1-2. The CDR3 loop spans 13 amino acids. From germline, CDR1 is SGHTA and CDR2 FQGNSA. CDR3 region: CASSLGGAYGYTF.

V and J are TRBV6-1 and TRBJ2-7. Per the germline V gene, CDR1 is MNHNS and CDR2 is SASEGT. The CDR3 runs 14 residues. The CDR3: CASSATDLGYEQYF.

The chain has TRBV5-1 and TRBJ1-6; TCRdb calls TRBD1, which cannot be checked without DNA. CDR3 length: 13 amino acids. The germline gives CDR1 SGHRS, CDR2 YFSETQ. The CDR3: CASHRDDNSPLHF.

The chain has TRBV5-6 and TRBJ1-6. Germline values: CDR1 SGHDT, CDR2 YYEEEE. The CDR3 is 16 amino acids. CDR3 loop: CASSLGRAGGSSPLHF.

J is TRBJ1-1 and V is TRBV5-1; TCRdb proposes TRBD1, but this gene call is untestable without DNA. CDR1 and CDR2 from the germline V gene are SGHRS and YFSETQ. The CDR3 has 16 amino acids. CDR3 residues: CASMDLGGGGWTEAFF.

This chain connects TRBV10-3 to TRBJ1-1; TCRdb lists TRBD1, though no DNA is available to test this call. The CDR3 spans 14 residues. CDR1 ENHRY and CDR2 SYGVKD come from the germline V gene. The CDR3 reads CAISGQGRNTEAFF.

This sequence joins TRBV5-1 and TRBJ2-7. This CDR3 contains 14 residues. CDR1 is SGHRS, CDR2 YFSETQ, per germline. This CDR3 reads CASSLDLQRDEQYF.

The chain employs TRBV27 and TRBJ2-1; the D gene TCRdb calls, TRBD1, cannot be checked with no DNA. The CDR3 runs 14 residues. Germline assignment: CDR1 MNHEY and CDR2 SMNVEV (reference sequence). CDR3 sequence reads: CASSPGQVFNEQFF.

The rearrangement uses TRBV5-1 and TRBJ1-2; no DNA is available, so the TRBD1 call from TCRdb remains unchecked. Germline loops: CDR1 SGHRS, CDR2 YFSETQ. The CDR3 sequence is 13 residues long. The chain's CDR3 is CASSPTGENGYTF.

This chain links TRBV20-1 with TRBJ2-7; TCRdb indicates TRBD1, and absent DNA this call remains unverified. The CDR3 has 12 residues. Germline assignment: CDR1 DFQATT and CDR2 SNEGSKA (reference sequence). The CDR3 protein is CSAMTGAYEQYF.